A selection of T cell receptor beta chains follows, all from one sample in a study of long-term antiretroviral therapy in people with HIV. Sequencing was performed with immunoSEQ multiplex PCR; in TCRdb, only in-frame clones are kept and a portion is missing. The top ten clones hold roughly 8% of a sample with around 30,000 clones, 95% of them seen once. Sample: unsorted PBMCs, taken 5.3 years after starting antiretroviral therapy. These receptors were collected from a man aged 25-45 years with HIV. The CDR3 runs from the conserved cysteine through the conserved F or W. A D gene is named only where the DNA matches it firmly.

d_call | j_call | v_call | cdr3_aa
. | TRBJ2-7 | TRBV28 | CASSSRLVLYEQYF
. | TRBJ1-1 | TRBV2 | CASNRDSGNTEAFF
. | TRBJ1-6 | TRBV6-6 | CASSSSAGNSPLHF
. | TRBJ1-6 | TRBV10-2 | CASADWESPLHF
. | TRBJ1-1 | TRBV15 | CATSRGGVGDTEAFF
TRBD2 | TRBJ2-1 | TRBV7-9 | CASSLPGLASNEQFF
. | TRBJ1-1 | TRBV29-1 | CSVGDLTEAFF
. | TRBJ2-1 | TRBV7-9 | CASRVRGGGANEQFF
TRBD1 | TRBJ1-2 | TRBV2 | CASRAHSTGDGYTF
TRBD1 | TRBJ2-7 | TRBV7-2 | CASSLDAGQGSSEQYF
. | TRBJ2-7 | TRBV2 | CASQGTGMVEQYF
. | TRBJ2-1 | TRBV6-1 | CASRPGPQRNEQFF
. | TRBJ1-2 | TRBV11-2 | CASSFKPRQRDYGYTF
TRBD1 | TRBJ1-1 | TRBV11-1 | CASSKMQGASEAFF